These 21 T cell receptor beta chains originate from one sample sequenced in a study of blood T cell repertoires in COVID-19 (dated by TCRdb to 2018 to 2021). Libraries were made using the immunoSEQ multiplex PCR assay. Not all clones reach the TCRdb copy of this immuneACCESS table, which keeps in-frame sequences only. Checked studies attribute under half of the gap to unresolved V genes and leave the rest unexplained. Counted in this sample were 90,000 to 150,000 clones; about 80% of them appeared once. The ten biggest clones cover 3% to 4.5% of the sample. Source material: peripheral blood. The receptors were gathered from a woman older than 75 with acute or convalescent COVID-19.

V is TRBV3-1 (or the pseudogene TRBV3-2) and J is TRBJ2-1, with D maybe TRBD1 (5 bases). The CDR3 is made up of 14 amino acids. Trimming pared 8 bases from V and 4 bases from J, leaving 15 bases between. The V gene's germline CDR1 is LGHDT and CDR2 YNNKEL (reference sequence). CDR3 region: CASGASQTYNEQFF. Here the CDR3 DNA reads TGTGCCAGCGGGGCTTCACAGACTTACAATGAGCAGTTCTTC.

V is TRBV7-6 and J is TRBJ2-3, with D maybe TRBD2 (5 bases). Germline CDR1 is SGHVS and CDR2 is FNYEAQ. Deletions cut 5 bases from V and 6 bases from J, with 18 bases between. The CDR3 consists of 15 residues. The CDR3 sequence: CASSGGIQLADTQYF. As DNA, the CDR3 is TGTGCCAGCAGCGGAGGAATCCAGTTGGCGGATACGCAGTATTTT.

The CDR3 DNA reads TGTGCCAGCAGCTTAGATAGAACAGGTGGTGCTAACTATGGCTACACCTTC. It codes for CASSLDRTGGANYGYTF. The gene calls are TRBV11-2 and TRBJ1-2, with a tentative D call TRBD1 (5 bases). With 0 bases removed from V and 0 bases from J, the gap between germline ends came to 14 bases. CDR3 size: 17 residues. From germline, CDR1 is SGHAT and CDR2 FQNNGV. Combining the CDR3 with reference TRBV11-2 and TRBJ1-2 gives the whole variable domain EAGVAQSPRYKIIEKRQSVAFWCNPISGHATLYWYQQILGQGPKLLIQFQNNGVVDDSQLPKDRFSAERLKGVDSTLKIQPAKLEDSAVYLCASSLDRTGGANYGYTFGSGTRLTVV.

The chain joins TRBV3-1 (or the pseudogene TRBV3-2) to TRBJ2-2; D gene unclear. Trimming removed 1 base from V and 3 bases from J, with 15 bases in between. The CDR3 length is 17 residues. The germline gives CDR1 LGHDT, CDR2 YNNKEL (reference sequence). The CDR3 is CASSQGPWAPDTGELFF. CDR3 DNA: TGTGCCAGCAGCCAAGGGCCCTGGGCCCCGGACACCGGGGAGCTGTTTTTT.

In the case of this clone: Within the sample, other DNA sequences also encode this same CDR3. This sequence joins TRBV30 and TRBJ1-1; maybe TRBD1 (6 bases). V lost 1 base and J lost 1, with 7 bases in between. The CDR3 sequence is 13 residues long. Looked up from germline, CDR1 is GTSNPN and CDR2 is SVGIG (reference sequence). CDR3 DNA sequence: TGTGCCTGGAGTGGACAGGCGAACACTGAAGCTTTCTTT. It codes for CAWSGQANTEAFF.

The CDR3 nucleotides read TGTGCCAGCAGACTGACAGGGCTTACTAATGAAAAACTGTTTTTT. Encoded protein: CASRLTGLTNEKLFF. The chain is built from TRBV6-6 and TRBJ1-4; 7 bases agree with TRBD1. The CDR3 runs to 15 residues. The J segment lost 2 bases and the V segment lost 6 bases, leaving 6 bases of the junction unmatched. Germline V gene sequence: CDR1 MNHNY, CDR2 SVGAGI (reference sequence).

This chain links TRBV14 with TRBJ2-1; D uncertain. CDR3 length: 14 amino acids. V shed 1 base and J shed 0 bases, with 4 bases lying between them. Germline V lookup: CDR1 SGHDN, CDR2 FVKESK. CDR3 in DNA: TGTGCCAGCAGCCAAGGCTACTCCTACAATGAGCAGTTCTTC. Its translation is CASSQGYSYNEQFF. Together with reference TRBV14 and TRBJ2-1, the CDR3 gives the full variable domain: EAGVTQFPSHSVIEKGQTVTLRCDPISGHDNLYWYRRVMGKEIKFLLHFVKESKQDESGMPNNRFLAERTGGTYSTLKVQPAELEDSGVYFCASSQGYSYNEQFFGPGTRLTVL.

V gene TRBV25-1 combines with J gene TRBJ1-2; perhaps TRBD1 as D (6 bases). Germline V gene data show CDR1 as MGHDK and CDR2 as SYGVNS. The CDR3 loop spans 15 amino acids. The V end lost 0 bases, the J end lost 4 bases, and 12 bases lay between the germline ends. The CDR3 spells CASSEYGTRGYGYTF. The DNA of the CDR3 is TGTGCCAGCAGTGAATACGGGACAAGGGGCTATGGCTACACCTTC.

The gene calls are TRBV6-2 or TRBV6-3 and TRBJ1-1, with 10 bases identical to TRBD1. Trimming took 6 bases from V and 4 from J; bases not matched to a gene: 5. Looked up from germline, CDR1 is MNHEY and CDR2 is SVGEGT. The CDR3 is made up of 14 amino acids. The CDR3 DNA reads TGTGCCAGCAGCGACAGGGGGCCGGGCACTGAAGCTTTCTTT. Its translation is CASSDRGPGTEAFF.

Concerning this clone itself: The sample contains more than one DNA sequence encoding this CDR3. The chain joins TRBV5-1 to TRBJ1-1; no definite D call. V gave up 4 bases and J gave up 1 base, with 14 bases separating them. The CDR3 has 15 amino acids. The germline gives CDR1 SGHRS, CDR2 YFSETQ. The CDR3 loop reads CASSLGGTENTEAFF. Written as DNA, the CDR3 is TGCGCCAGCAGCCTGGGCGGTACCGAGAACACTGAAGCTTTCTTT.

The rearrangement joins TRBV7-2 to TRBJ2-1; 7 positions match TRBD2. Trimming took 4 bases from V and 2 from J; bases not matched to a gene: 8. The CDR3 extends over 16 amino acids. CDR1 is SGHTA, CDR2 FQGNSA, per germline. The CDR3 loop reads CASSSISGAPYNEQFF. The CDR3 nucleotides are TGTGCCAGCAGCTCCATAAGCGGGGCCCCCTACAATGAGCAGTTCTTC.

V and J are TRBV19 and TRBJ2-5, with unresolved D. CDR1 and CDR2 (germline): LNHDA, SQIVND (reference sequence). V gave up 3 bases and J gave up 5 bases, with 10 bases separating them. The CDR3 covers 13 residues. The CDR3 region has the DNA TGTGCCAGTAGTATGATTGGGCTTGAGACCCAGTACTTC. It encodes CASSMIGLETQYF.

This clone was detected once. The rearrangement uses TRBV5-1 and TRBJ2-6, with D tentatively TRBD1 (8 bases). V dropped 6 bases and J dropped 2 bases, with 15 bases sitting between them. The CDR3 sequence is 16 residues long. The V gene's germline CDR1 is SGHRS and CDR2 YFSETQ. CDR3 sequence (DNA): TGCGCCAGCACCCGACAGGGGACTACTGGGGCCAACGTCCTGACTTTC. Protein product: CASTRQGTTGANVLTF.

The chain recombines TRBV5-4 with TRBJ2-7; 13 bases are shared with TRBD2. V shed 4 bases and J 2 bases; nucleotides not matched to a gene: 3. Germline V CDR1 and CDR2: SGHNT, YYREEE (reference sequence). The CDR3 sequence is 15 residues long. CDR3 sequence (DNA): TGTGCCAGCAGCGCCGGACTAGCGGGGGCCTACGAGCAGTACTTC. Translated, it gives CASSAGLAGAYEQYF.

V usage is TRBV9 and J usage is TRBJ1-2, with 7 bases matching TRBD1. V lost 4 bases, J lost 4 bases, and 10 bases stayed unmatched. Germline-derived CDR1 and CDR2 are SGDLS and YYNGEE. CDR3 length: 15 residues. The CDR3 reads CASSPRQGPTYGYTF. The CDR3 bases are TGTGCCAGCAGCCCGAGACAGGGCCCTACCTATGGCTACACCTTC.

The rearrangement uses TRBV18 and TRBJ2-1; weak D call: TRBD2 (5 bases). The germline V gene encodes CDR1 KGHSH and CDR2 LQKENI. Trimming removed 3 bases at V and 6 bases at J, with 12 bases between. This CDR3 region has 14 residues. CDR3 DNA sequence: TGTGCCAGCTCACCGGACCGGGATTTCAATGAGCAGTTCTTC. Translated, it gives CASSPDRDFNEQFF.

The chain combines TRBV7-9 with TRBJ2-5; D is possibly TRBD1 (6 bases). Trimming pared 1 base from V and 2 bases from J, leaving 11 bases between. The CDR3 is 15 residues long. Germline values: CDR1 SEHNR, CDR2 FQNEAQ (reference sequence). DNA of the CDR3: TGTGCCAGCAGCTTAGTTTTGACAGGACAAGAGACCCAGTACTTC. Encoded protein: CASSLVLTGQETQYF.

In DNA form, the CDR3 reads TGTGCCAGTAGTGCCGACAGGGGTCAAGAGACCCAGTACTTC. This gives the protein CASSADRGQETQYF. This rearrangement joins TRBV19 to TRBJ2-5; the match to TRBD1 covers 8 bases. J gave up 2 bases and V 5 bases, and 4 bases lay outside the gene matches. CDR3 length: 14 amino acids. Germline assignment: CDR1 LNHDA and CDR2 SQIVND (reference sequence).

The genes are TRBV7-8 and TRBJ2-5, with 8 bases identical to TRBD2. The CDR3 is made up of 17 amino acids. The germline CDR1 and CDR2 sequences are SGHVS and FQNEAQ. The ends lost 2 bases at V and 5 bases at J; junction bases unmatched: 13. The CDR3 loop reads CASSLWRAGTRGETQYF. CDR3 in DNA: TGTGCCAGCAGCTTATGGAGAGCGGGGACTAGAGGGGAGACCCAGTACTTC.

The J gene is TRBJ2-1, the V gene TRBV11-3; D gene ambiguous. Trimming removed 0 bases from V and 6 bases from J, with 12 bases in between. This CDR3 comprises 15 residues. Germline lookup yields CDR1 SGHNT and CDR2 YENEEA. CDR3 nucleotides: TGTGCCAGCAGCTTAGATCCCAGGCTCTCCAATGAGCAGTTCTTC. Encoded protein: CASSLDPRLSNEQFF.

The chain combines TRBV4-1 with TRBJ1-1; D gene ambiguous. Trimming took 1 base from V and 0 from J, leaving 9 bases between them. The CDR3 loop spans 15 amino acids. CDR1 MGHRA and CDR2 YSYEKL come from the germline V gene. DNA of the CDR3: TGCGCCAGCAGCCAAGGGTCTATGATGAACACTGAAGCTTTCTTT. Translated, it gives CASSQGSMMNTEAFF.